This T cell receptor beta chain was profiled in a study of pediatric ulcerative colitis. The V gene lost 7 bases and the J gene lost 1 base, with 8 bases spanning the gap. Germline loops: CDR1 LNHDA, CDR2 SQIVND (reference sequence). The CDR3 totals 14 residues. The assay was run at survey level. Assay used: immunoSEQ multiplex PCR; TCRdb lists only in-frame clones, some missing. This sample has around 68,000 clones, with 77% found just once. The diagnostic colonoscopy in ulcerative colitis patients preceded any immunosuppressive treatment. The blood sample was taken during the colonoscopy visit. The sequencing input was blood. The receptor was isolated from a boy aged 5 to 17 with moderate ulcerative colitis. This chain uses TRBV19 with TRBJ2-6; D possibly corresponds to TRBD1 (5 bases). The CDR3 DNA is TGTGCCAGTACCCCAGGGTCTGGGGCCAACGTCCTGACTTTC. Translation: CASTPGSGANVLTF.